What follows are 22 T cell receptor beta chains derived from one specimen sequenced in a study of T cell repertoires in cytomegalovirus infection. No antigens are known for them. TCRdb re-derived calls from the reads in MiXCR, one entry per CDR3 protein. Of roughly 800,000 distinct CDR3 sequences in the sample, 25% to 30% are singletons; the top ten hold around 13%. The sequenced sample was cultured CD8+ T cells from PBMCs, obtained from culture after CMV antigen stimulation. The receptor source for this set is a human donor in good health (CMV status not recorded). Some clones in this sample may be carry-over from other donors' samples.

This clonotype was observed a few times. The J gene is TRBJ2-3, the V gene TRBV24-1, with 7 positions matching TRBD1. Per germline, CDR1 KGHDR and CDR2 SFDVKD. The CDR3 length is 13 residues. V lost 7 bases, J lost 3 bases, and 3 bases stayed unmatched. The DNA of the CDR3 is TGTGCCACCAGGACAGGGTCGACAGATACGCAGTATTTT. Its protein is CATRTGSTDTQYF.

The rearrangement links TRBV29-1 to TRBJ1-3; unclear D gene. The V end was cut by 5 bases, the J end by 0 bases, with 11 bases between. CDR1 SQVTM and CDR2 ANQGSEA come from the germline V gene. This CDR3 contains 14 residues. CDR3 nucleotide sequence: TGCAGCGTTACCAGGATAGCCTCTGGAAACACCATATATTTT. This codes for CSVTRIASGNTIYF.

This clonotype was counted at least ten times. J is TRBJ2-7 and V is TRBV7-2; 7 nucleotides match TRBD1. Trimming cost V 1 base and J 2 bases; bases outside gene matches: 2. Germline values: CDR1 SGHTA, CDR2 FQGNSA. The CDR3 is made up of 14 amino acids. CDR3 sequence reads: CASSLGGQAYEQYV. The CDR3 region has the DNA TGTGCCAGCAGCTTAGGTGGACAGGCCTACGAGCAGTACGTC.

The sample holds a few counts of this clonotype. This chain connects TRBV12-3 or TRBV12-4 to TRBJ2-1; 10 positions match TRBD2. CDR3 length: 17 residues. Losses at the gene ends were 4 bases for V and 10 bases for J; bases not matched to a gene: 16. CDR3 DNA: TGTGCCAGCAGTTCTTCTTGGCTAGCGGGGGAGGCGCAAGAGCAGTTCTTC. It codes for CASSSSWLAGEAQEQFF.

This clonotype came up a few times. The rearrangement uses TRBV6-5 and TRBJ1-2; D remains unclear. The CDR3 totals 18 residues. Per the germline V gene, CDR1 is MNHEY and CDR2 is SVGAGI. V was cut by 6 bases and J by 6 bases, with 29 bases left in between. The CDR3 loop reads CASSLIGYGQTGVDGYTF. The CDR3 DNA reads TGTGCCAGCAGCCTGATAGGGTACGGGCAGACTGGGGTAGATGGCTACACCTTC.

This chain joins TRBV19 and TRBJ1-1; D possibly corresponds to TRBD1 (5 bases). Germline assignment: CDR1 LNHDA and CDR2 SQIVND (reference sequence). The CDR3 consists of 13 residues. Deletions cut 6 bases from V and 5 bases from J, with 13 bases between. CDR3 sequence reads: CASRTLQGTEAFF. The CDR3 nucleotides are TGTGCCAGTAGAACCCTCCAGGGAACTGAAGCTTTCTTT.

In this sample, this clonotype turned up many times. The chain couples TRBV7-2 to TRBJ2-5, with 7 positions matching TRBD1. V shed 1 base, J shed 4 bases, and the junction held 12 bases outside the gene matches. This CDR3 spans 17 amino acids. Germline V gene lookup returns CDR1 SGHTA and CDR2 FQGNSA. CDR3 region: CASSLEGEGGAGETQYF. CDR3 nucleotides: TGTGCCAGCAGCTTAGAAGGGGAAGGGGGCGCGGGAGAGACCCAGTACTTC.

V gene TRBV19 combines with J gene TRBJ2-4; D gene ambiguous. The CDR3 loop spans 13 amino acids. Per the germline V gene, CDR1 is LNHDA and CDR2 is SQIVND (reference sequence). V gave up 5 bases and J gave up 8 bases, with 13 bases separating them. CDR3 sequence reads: CASSFSNSDIQYF. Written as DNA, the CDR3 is TGTGCCAGTAGTTTCTCAAACTCTGACATTCAGTACTTC.

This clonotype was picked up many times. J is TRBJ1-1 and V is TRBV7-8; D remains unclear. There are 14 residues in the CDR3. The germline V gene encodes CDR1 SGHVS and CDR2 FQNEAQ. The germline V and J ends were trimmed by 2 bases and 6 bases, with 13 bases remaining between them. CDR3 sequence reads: CASSLQFPGAEAFF. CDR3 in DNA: TGTGCCAGCAGCTTACAGTTCCCCGGGGCTGAAGCTTTCTTT.

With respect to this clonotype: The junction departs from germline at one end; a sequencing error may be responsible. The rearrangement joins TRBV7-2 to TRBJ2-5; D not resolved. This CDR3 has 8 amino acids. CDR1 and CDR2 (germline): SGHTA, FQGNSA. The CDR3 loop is CASSPPDF. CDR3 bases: TGTGCCAGCAGCCCCCCCGACTTC.

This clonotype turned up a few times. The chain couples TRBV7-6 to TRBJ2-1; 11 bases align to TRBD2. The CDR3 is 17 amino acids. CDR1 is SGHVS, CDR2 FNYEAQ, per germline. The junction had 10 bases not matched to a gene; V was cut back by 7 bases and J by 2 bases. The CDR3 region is CASTGSGGAGPYNEQFF. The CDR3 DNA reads TGTGCCAGCACCGGTAGCGGGGGGGCCGGTCCCTACAATGAGCAGTTCTTC.

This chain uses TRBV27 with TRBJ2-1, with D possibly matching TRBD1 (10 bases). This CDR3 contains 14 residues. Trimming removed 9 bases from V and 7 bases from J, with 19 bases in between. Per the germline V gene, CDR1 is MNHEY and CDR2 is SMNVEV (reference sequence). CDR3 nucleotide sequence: TGTGCCAGTACAGCGGGGGGACAGGGGAATGAGCAGTTCTTC. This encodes CASTAGGQGNEQFF.

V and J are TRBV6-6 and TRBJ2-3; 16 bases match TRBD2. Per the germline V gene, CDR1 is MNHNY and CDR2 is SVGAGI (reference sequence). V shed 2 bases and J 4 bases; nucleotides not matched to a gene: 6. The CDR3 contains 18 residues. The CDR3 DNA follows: TGTGCCAGCAGTTACACGGGACTAGCGGGGGGGCCTTCAGATACGCAGTATTTT. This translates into CASSYTGLAGGPSDTQYF.

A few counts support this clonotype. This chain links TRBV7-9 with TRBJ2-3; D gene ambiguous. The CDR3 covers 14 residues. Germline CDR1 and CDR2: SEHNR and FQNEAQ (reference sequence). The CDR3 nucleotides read TGTGCAGACCAAGTACCCGATAGCACAGATACGCAGTATTTT. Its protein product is CADQVPDSTDTQYF.

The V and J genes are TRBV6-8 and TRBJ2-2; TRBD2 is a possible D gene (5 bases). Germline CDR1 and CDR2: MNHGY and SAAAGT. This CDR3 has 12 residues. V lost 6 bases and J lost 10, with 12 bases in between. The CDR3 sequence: CASRDWSQELFF. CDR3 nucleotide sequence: TGTGCCAGCAGGGACTGGTCACAGGAGCTGTTTTTT.

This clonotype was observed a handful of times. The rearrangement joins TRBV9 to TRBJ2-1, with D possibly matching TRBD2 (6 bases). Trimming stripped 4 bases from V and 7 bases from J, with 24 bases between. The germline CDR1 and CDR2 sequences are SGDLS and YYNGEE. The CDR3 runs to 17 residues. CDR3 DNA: TGTGCCAGCAGCTCACGAAGTAGTTGGGGAGGCGGTAATGAGCAGTTCTTC. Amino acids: CASSSRSSWGGGNEQFF.

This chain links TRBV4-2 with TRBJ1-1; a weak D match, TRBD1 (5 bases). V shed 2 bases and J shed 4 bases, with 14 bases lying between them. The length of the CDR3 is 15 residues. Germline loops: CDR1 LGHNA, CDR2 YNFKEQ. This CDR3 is CASSQSDGGGTEAFF. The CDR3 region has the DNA TGTGCCAGCAGCCAATCGGACGGCGGGGGCACTGAAGCTTTCTTT.

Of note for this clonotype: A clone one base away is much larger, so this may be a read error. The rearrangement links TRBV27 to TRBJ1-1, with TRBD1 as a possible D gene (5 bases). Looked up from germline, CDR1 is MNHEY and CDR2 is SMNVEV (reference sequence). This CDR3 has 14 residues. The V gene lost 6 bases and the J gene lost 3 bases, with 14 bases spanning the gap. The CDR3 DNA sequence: TGTGCCAGCAGCCCCTGGGGGGGGGACACTGAAGCTTTCTTT. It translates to CASSPWGGDTEAFF.

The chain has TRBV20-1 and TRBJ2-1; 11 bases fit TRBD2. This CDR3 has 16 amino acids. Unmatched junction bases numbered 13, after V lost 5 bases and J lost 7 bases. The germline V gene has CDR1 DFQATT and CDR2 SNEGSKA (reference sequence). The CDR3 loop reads CSAYASGGRKRNEQFF. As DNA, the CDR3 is TGCAGTGCTTACGCTAGCGGGGGGCGGAAAAGGAATGAGCAGTTCTTC.

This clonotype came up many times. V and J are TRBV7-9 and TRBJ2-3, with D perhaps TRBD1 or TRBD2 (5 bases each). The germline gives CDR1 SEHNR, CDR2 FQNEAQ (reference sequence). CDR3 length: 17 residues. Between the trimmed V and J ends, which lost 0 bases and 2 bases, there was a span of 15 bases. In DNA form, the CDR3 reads TGTGCCAGCAGCTTAGCGAGGGGCCGACCTCCCACAGATACGCAGTATTTT. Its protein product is CASSLARGRPPTDTQYF.

CDR3 sequence: CASSFSGGREQFF. DNA of the CDR3: TGTGCCAGCAGCTTTTCCGGGGGAAGAGAGCAGTTCTTC. V gene TRBV7-6 combines with J gene TRBJ2-1, with TRBD2 as a possible D gene (6 bases). CDR3 length equals 13 residues. Trimming pared 3 bases from V and 10 bases from J, leaving 13 bases between. Germline V CDR1 and CDR2: SGHVS, FNYEAQ.

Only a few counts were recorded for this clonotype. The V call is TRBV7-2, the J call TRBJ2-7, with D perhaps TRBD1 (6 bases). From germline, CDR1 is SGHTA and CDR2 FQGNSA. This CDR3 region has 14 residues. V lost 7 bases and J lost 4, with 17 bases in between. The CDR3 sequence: CASNPPGTRYEQYV. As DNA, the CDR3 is TGTGCCAGCAACCCCCCCGGGACAAGGTACGAGCAGTACGTC.